This entry features one T cell receptor (beta chain) sequence. The data stem from a study of control samples from healthy donors and cancer patients. In germline, CDR1 is SGHTA, CDR2 FQGNSA. The CDR3 covers 15 residues. The trim removed 1 base at V and 3 bases at J, leaving 3 bases unmatched. Only in-frame clones appear in the TCRdb table, and some are missing; sequencing was by immunoSEQ multiplex PCR. This sample yields 100,000 to 150,000 clones, of which about 89% are seen a single time; under 40% belongs to the top ten. The sample consisted of blood. V gene TRBV7-2 combines with J gene TRBJ2-7, with 10 bases that match TRBD2. The clonotype originates from a middle-aged man in good health. The CDR3 loop is CASSLGPSGGYEQYF. DNA for the CDR3: TGTGCCAGCAGCTTAGGGCCTAGCGGGGGCTACGAGCAGTACTTC. The full variable domain, its missing parts supplied by reference TRBV7-2 and TRBJ2-7, is GAGVSQSPSNKVTEKGKDVELRCDPISGHTALYWYRQSLGQGLEFLIYFQGNSAPDKSGLPSDRFSAERTGGSVSTLTIQRTQQEDSAVYLCASSLGPSGGYEQYFGPGTRLTVT.